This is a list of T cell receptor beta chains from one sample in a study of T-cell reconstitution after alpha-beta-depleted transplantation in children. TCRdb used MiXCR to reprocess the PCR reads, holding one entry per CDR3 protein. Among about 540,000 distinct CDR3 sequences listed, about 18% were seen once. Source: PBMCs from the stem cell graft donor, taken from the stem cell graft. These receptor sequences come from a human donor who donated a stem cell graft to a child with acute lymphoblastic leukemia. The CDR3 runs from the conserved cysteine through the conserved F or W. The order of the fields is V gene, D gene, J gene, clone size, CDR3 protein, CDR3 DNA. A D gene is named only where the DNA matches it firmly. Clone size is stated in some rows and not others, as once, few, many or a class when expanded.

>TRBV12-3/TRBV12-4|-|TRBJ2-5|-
CASTNRAPTETQYF
TGTGCCAGCACCAACCGGGCCCCTACGGAGACCCAGTACTTC
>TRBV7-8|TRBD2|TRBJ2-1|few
CASSPFPASGSYNEQFF
TGTGCCAGCAGCCCCTTTCCGGCTAGCGGGTCCTACAATGAGCAGTTCTTC
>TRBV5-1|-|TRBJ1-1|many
CASSFPTSRGNTEAFF
TGCGCCAGCAGCTTTCCCACCTCCCGGGGGAACACTGAAGCTTTCTTT
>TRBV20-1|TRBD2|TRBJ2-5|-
CSARGGTSGHQETQYF
TGCAGTGCTAGAGGTGGGACTAGCGGGCACCAAGAGACCCAGTACTTC
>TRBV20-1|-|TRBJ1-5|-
CSAMGRRSNQPQHF
TGCAGTGCTATGGGTAGGAGGTCCAATCAGCCCCAGCATTTT
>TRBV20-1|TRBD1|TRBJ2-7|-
CSASGQVSYEQYF
TGCAGTGCTAGTGGACAGGTCTCCTACGAGCAGTACTTC
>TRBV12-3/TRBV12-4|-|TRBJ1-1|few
CASSGRTVNTEAFF
TGTGCCAGCAGTGGTAGGACAGTAAACACTGAAGCTTTCTTT
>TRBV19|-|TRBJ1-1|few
CASSMQRGTEAFF
TGTGCCAGTAGTATGCAGCGGGGCACTGAAGCTTTCTTT
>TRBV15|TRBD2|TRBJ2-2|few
CATRRETGELFF
TGTGCCACCAGGCGGGAGACCGGGGAGCTGTTTTTT
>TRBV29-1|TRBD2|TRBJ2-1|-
CSVGAGGGNEQFF
TGCAGCGTTGGGGCGGGAGGGGGCAATGAGCAGTTCTTC
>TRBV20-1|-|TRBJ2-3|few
CSARETHVTDTQYF
TGCAGTGCTAGGGAGACCCACGTAACAGATACGCAGTATTTT
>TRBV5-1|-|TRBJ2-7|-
CASSFWRGLEYEQYF
TGCGCCAGCAGCTTCTGGAGGGGACTTGAATACGAGCAGTACTTC
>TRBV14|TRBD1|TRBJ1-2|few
CASSQDLRDRNRGGYTF
TGTGCCAGCAGCCAAGATCTCCGGGACAGAAACCGCGGTGGCTACACCTTC
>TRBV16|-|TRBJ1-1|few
CASSQGTTYYTEAFF
TGTGCCAGCAGCCAAGGGACCACATACTACACTGAAGCTTTCTTT
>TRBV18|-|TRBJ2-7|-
CASSPAFSRDEQYF
TGTGCCAGCTCACCAGCCTTTTCGAGGGACGAGCAGTACTTC
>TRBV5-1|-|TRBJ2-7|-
CASSRASNYEQYF
TGCGCCAGCAGCCGCGCCTCAAACTACGAGCAGTACTTC
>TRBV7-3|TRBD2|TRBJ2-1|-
CASSPEGPSGYNEQFF
TGTGCCAGCAGCCCGGAGGGGCCTAGCGGTTACAATGAGCAGTTCTTC